This TCR beta chain was found in a study of control samples from healthy donors and cancer patients. TCRdb's table, derived via immunoSEQ multiplex PCR, lists solely in-frame clones and lacks some. Seen here are 400,000 to 500,000 clones, roughly 90% observed once, and the top ten hold around 6.5%. This receptor was taken from a man in his forties with head and neck cancer. Sequencing used PBMCs.

The DNA for the CDR3 is TGCGCCAGCAGCCAGGGCGCACAGGGGCACTATGGCTACACCTTC. The encoded protein is CASSQGAQGHYGYTF. The chain couples TRBV4-1 to TRBJ1-2; 7 nucleotides align to TRBD1. This CDR3 comprises 15 residues. V lost 3 bases to trimming and J lost 3 bases; unmatched junction nucleotides: 7. The germline V gene encodes CDR1 MGHRA and CDR2 YSYEKL.